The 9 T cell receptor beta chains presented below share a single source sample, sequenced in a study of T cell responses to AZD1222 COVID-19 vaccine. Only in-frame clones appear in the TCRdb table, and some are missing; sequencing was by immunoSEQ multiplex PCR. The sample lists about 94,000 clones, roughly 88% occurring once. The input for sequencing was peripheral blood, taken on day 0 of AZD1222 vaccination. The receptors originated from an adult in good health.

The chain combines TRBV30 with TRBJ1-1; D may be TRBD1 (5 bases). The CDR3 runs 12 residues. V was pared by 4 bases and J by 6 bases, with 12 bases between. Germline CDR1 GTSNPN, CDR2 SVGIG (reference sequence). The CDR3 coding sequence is TGTGCCTGGAAAGGAGGGACCCCTGAAGCTTTCTTT. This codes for CAWKGGTPEAFF.

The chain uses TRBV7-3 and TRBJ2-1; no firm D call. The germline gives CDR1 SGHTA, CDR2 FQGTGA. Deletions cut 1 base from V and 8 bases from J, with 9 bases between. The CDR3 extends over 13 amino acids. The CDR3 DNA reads TGTGCCAGCAGCTTAAGTCCGGAATATGAGCAGTTCTTC. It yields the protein CASSLSPEYEQFF. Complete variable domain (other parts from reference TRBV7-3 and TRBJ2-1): GAGVSQTPSNKVTEKGKYVELRCDPISGHTALYWYRQSLGQGPEFLIYFQGTGAADDSGLPNDRFFAVRPEGSVSTLKIQRTERGDSAVYLCASSLSPEYEQFFGPGTRLTVL.

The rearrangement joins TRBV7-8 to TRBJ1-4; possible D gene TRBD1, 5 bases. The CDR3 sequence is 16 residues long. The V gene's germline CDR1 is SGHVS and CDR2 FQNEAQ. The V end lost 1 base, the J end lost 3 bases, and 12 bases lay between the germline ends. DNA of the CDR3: TGTGCCAGCAGCTTAGGGGCAGGGTGGGCTAATGAAAAACTGTTTTTT. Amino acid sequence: CASSLGAGWANEKLFF.

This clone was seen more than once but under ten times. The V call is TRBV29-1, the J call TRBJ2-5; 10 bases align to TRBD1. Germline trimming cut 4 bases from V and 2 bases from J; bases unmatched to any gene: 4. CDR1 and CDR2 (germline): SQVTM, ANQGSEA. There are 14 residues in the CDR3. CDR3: CSVVWTGGQETQYF. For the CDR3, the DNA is TGCAGCGTTGTGTGGACAGGGGGGCAAGAGACCCAGTACTTC.

DNA for the CDR3: TGTGCCAGCAGCTTGGTGGCTGCAAGTACGCAGTATTTT. Translating gives CASSLVAASTQYF. This chain uses TRBV11-3 with TRBJ2-3; D gene ambiguous. V lost 3 bases and J lost 8, with 12 bases in between. CDR3 length: 13 amino acids. Germline V CDR1 and CDR2: SGHNT, YENEEA. The full variable domain, rest sourced from reference TRBV11-3 and TRBJ2-3, is EAGVVQSPRYKIIEKKQPVAFWCNPISGHNTLYWYLQNLGQGPELLIRYENEEAVDDSQLPKDRFSAERLKGVDSTLKIQPAELGDSAVYLCASSLVAASTQYFGPGTRLTVL.

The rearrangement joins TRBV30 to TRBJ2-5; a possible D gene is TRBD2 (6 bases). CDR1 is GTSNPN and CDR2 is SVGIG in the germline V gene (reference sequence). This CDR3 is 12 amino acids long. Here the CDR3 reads CAARTTGETQYF. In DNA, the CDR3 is TGTGCTGCTAGGACTACCGGTGAGACCCAGTACTTC.

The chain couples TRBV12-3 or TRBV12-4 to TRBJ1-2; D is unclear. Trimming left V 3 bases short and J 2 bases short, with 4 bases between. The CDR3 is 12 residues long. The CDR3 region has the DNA TGTGCCAGCAGTTTCCAGAACTATGGCTACACCTTC. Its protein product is CASSFQNYGYTF.

CDR3 DNA sequence: TGTGCCAGCAGCTTCCTAGCGGGGGGCGCCGGGGAGCTGTTTTTT. Its protein is CASSFLAGGAGELFF. The genes are TRBV11-2 and TRBJ2-2; 11 bases agree with TRBD2. The J segment lost 6 bases and the V segment lost 3 bases, leaving 3 bases of the junction unmatched. The CDR3 runs to 15 residues. The germline V gene has CDR1 SGHAT and CDR2 FQNNGV.

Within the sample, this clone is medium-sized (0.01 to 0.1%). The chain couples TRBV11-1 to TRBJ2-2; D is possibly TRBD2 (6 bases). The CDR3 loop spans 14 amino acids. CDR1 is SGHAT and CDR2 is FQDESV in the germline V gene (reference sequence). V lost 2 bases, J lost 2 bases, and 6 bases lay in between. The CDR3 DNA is TGTGCCAGCAGCTTAACTAGCAACACCGGGGAGCTGTTTTTT. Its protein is CASSLTSNTGELFF.